This is a list of T cell receptor beta chains from one sample in a study of cytomegalovirus exposure and HLA in healthy donors. Data came from immunoSEQ multiplex PCR; TCRdb stores just in-frame clones and leaves some out. The sample yields under 250,000 clones, of which the top ten take up 1.1%. Specimen: PBMCs. These receptors were taken from a girl aged 2 to 9 in good health and CMV-seropositive. Both conserved end residues are part of each CDR3. A D gene is named only where the DNA matches it firmly.

d_call,j_call,v_call,cdr3_nt,cdr3_aa
TRBD1,TRBJ2-5,TRBV18,TGTGCCAGCTCACAAAACAGGGGTCAAGAGACCCAGTACTTC,CASSQNRGQETQYF
TRBD1,TRBJ2-3,TRBV29-1,TGCAGCGTTGACTTTTGGGACAGGGGGCCTTCTAGCACAGATACGCAGTATTTT,CSVDFWDRGPSSTDTQYF
NA,TRBJ2-3,TRBV9,TGTGCCAGCAGCGTAGGGAGCCCCATCTTAAGCGGCGGTACGCAGTATTTT,CASSVGSPILSGGTQYF
NA,TRBJ2-3,TRBV2,TGTGCCAGCAACCGGGACAACACAGATACGCAGTATTTT,CASNRDNTDTQYF
NA,TRBJ1-4,TRBV28,TGTGCCAGCAGTGATGAGGGAGCAACTAATGAAAAACTGTTTTTT,CASSDEGATNEKLFF
NA,TRBJ2-1,TRBV27,TGTGCCACTTTGGGACTCTCCTACAATGAGCAGTTCTTC,CATLGLSYNEQFF
TRBD1,TRBJ2-4,TRBV15,TGTGCCACCGGAAGACAGGGGGCGTTAGGGAACATTCAGTACTTC,CATGRQGALGNIQYF
NA,TRBJ2-7,TRBV15,TGTGCCACCAGCCTAACCGGAGGCTACGAGCAGTACTTC,CATSLTGGYEQYF
NA,TRBJ2-7,TRBV19,TGTGCCAGTAGTATGGCCAGGGGTTACGAGCAGTACTTC,CASSMARGYEQYF
NA,TRBJ1-3,TRBV11-2,TGTGCCAGCAGCGCTTCAGGGTCTGGAAACACCATATATTTT,CASSASGSGNTIYF
TRBD1,TRBJ1-5,TRBV9,TGTGCCAGCAGCGTAAAGCGGCAGGGGGCCGATCAGCCCCAGCATTTT,CASSVKRQGADQPQHF
TRBD2,TRBJ2-1,TRBV19,TGTGCCAGTAGTTCCGAGACTAGCGGGAGGTACAATGAGCAGTTCTTC,CASSSETSGRYNEQFF
NA,TRBJ2-2,TRBV13,TGTGCCAGCAGCTTAGGCGGGAACACCGGGGAGCTGTTTTTT,CASSLGGNTGELFF
TRBD2,TRBJ2-1,TRBV19,TGTGCCAGTAGTCACGGACTAGCGGGAGGGCGGGGCGTCTTTTACAATGAGCAGTTCTTC,CASSHGLAGGRGVFYNEQFF
TRBD2,TRBJ2-2,TRBV11-2,TGTGCCAGCAGCACGGGACTAAGCACCGGGGAGCTGTTTTTT,CASSTGLSTGELFF
TRBD2,TRBJ2-3,TRBV27,TGTGCCAGCAGTTTCCGTACTAGCGTCTACACAGATACGCAGTATTTT,CASSFRTSVYTDTQYF
NA,TRBJ1-1,TRBV9,TGTGCCAGCAGCGCCGCAGGAAAGGTGAACACTGAAGCTTTCTTT,CASSAAGKVNTEAFF
TRBD1,TRBJ1-4,TRBV27,TGTGCCAGCAGTTGGTTAAACGACAGGGGCCTTGAAAAACTGTTTTTT,CASSWLNDRGLEKLFF
NA,TRBJ2-7,TRBV29-1,TGCACCCCTCCCCGAGCGGGCTTATCCTACGAGCAGTACTTC,CTPPRAGLSYEQYF
TRBD2,TRBJ2-7,TRBV28,TGTGCCAGCAGTTTATTAGGGGGTTACGGACTAGCGGGAGGGTCCGAGCAGTACTTC,CASSLLGGYGLAGGSEQYF
TRBD2,TRBJ2-1,TRBV7-6,TGTGCCAGCAGCCAGGGACTAGAATACAATGAGCAGTTCTTC,CASSQGLEYNEQFF
NA,TRBJ2-1,TRBV5-1,TGCGCCAGCAGCTTTCGAGAACTCAACCTCTACAATGAGCAGTTCTTC,CASSFRELNLYNEQFF
TRBD1,TRBJ1-2,TRBV28,TGTGCCAGCAGATCGGCCGGACAGGGGGCGGGAGGCTACACCTTC,CASRSAGQGAGGYTF
TRBD1,TRBJ2-2,TRBV2,TGTGCCAGCAGTGCTCGGACAGGGGATGGACACGGGGAGCTGTTTTTT,CASSARTGDGHGELFF
TRBD2,TRBJ2-7,TRBV11-2,TGTGCCAGCAGGCAAGCCCCGGGACTAGCGGGGTACGAGCAGTACTTC,CASRQAPGLAGYEQYF
NA,TRBJ1-2,TRBV18,TGTGCCAGCTCACCAACTGACAGAGATCAAGGCTACACCTTC,CASSPTDRDQGYTF
NA,TRBJ1-5,TRBV5-4,TGTGCCAGCAGCTTGGGGCTAGATCAGCCCCAGCATTTT,CASSLGLDQPQHF
TRBD1,TRBJ2-2,TRBV11-3,TGTGCCAGCAGCCCTAGGACAGGGTCCAGCGGGGAGCTGTTTTTT,CASSPRTGSSGELFF
TRBD2,TRBJ2-7,TRBV10-3,TGTGCCATCTCTAGCGGGAGCGTAACCTACGAGCAGTACTTC,CAISSGSVTYEQYF
TRBD1,TRBJ1-2,TRBV28,TGTGCCAGCAGTTCAGAGGGGGCGTCTTACTATGGCTACACCTTC,CASSSEGASYYGYTF
TRBD1,TRBJ1-2,TRBV10-3,TGTGCCATCAGTGAGAGGGGGACAGTTAACTATGGCTACACCTTC,CAISERGTVNYGYTF
NA,TRBJ2-7,TRBV5-1,TGCGCCAGCAAGAAGAAGATGTCCTACGAGCAGTACTTC,CASKKKMSYEQYF
TRBD2,TRBJ2-2,TRBV28,TGTGCCAGCAGTGTTCAGCCGACTAGCGGGAACACCGGGGAGCTGTTTTTT,CASSVQPTSGNTGELFF
TRBD1,TRBJ1-1,TRBV18,TGTGCCAGCTCACCTCCCGGGACAGGGAAGAACACTGAAGCTTTCTTT,CASSPPGTGKNTEAFF
NA,TRBJ1-3,TRBV11-2,TGTGCCAGCAGCTTAGCCGGGGGGGGAGTTAAGACCTCTGGAAACACCATATATTTT,CASSLAGGGVKTSGNTIYF
NA,TRBJ1-2,TRBV19,TGTGCCAGTACAACAAGCTATGGCTACACCTTC,CASTTSYGYTF